These 26 T cell receptor beta chains came from one sample sequenced in a study of technical replicates of blood from several donors. Data came from immunoSEQ multiplex PCR; TCRdb stores just in-frame clones and leaves some out. The table has about 100,000 clones, roughly 96% seen once. The specimen sequenced was T cells isolated from PBMCs. The receptors originated from a human donor in good health.

The rearrangement uses TRBV2 and TRBJ1-2; TRBD1 might be the D (5 bases). V was clipped by 6 bases and J by 2 bases, with 13 bases between them. The germline gives CDR1 SNHLY, CDR2 FYNNEI. The length of the CDR3 is 14 residues. The CDR3 DNA is TGTGCCAGCAGGCAGGACATAATAAACTATGGCTACACCTTC. It encodes CASRQDIINYGYTF.

This chain connects TRBV27 to TRBJ2-7, with D possibly matching TRBD2 (5 bases). The ends were cut back, 2 bases at V and 0 bases at J, with 11 bases in the middle. Germline V gives CDR1 MNHEY, CDR2 SMNVEV (reference sequence). The CDR3 is 15 residues long. CDR3 DNA sequence: TGTGCCAGCAGTTTACTAGCTTTTAGCTCCTACGAGCAGTACTTC. This encodes CASSLLAFSSYEQYF.

V is TRBV29-1 and J is TRBJ2-7, with a possible D match to TRBD2 (6 bases). Germline values: CDR1 SQVTM, CDR2 ANQGSEA. V was cut by 6 bases and J by 5 bases, with 20 bases left in between. The CDR3 has 14 residues. CDR3 in DNA: TGCAGCGTAGTCGGGTGGGAGGATAGCGACGAGCAGTACTTC. This codes for CSVVGWEDSDEQYF.

This clone was seen only once. The chain has TRBV28 and TRBJ2-7; the D gene is possibly TRBD2 (6 bases). The germline gives CDR1 MDHEN, CDR2 SYDVKM. The CDR3 loop spans 13 amino acids. Trimming removed 8 bases at V and 5 bases at J, with 16 bases between. CDR3: CASAGWGGDEQYF. The DNA for the CDR3 is TGTGCCAGCGCCGGGTGGGGAGGCGACGAGCAGTACTTC.

V usage is TRBV5-1 and J usage is TRBJ2-5; D ambiguous. V gave up 0 bases and J gave up 2 bases, with 5 bases separating them. CDR3 length: 13 amino acids. CDR1 is SGHRS, CDR2 YFSETQ, per germline. The chain's CDR3 is CASSLGAQETQYF. The CDR3 coding sequence is TGCGCCAGCAGCTTGGGGGCACAAGAGACCCAGTACTTC.

The chain recombines TRBV5-6 with TRBJ2-7; D is perhaps TRBD1 (6 bases). V gave up 2 bases and J gave up 3 bases, with 12 bases separating them. The CDR3 spans 14 residues. Germline V CDR1 and CDR2: SGHDT, YYEEEE. CDR3 region: CASSFTGIRYEQYF. CDR3 in DNA: TGTGCCAGCAGCTTCACAGGGATACGCTACGAGCAGTACTTC.

This sequence joins TRBV25-1 and TRBJ2-3; TRBD2 matches at 9 bases. This CDR3 region has 15 residues. V gave up 4 bases and J gave up 2 bases; unmatched junction bases: 4. The V gene's germline CDR1 is MGHDK and CDR2 SYGVNS. Written as DNA, the CDR3 is TGTGCCAGCAGTGCACTAGCGGGCACCACAGATACGCAGTATTTT. Its protein is CASSALAGTTDTQYF.

The chain is built from TRBV4-1 and TRBJ2-3; 9 bases are a match to TRBD1. CDR1 is MGHRA and CDR2 is YSYEKL in the germline V gene. The CDR3 loop spans 15 amino acids. V gave up 5 bases and J gave up 3 bases; unmatched junction bases: 6. CDR3 DNA: TGCGCCAGCAGCGGCGGGGACAGGGAGACAGATACGCAGTATTTT. The encoded protein is CASSGGDRETDTQYF.

V and J are TRBV7-6 and TRBJ2-1; 15 bases map to TRBD2. With 5 bases clipped from V and 9 bases from J, the junction kept 14 bases outside the gene matches. The CDR3 runs to 18 residues. Germline values: CDR1 SGHVS, CDR2 FNYEAQ. CDR3 coding DNA: TGTGCCAGCAGCATGGGGACCGGGACTAGCGGGAGGAGGGGTGAGCAGTTCTTC. Translation: CASSMGTGTSGRRGEQFF.

This chain connects TRBV18 to TRBJ1-1; D remains ambiguous. From germline, CDR1 is KGHSH and CDR2 LQKENI. V lost 2 bases and J lost 1, with 5 bases in between. The CDR3 sequence is 13 residues long. The CDR3 DNA sequence: TGTGCCAGCTCACCAGCAGAGAACACTGAAGCTTTCTTT. As protein: CASSPAENTEAFF. The variable domain in full, with the rest retrieved from reference TRBV18 and TRBJ1-1, is NAGVMQNPRHLVRRRGQEARLRCSPMKGHSHVYWYRQLPEEGLKFMVYLQKENIIDESGMPKERFSAEFPKEGPSILRIQQVVRGDSAAYFCASSPAENTEAFFGQGTRLTVV.

J is TRBJ2-7 and V is TRBV2, with a possible D match to TRBD1 (5 bases). CDR1 is SNHLY and CDR2 is FYNNEI in the germline V gene. This CDR3 contains 12 residues. V lost 11 bases to trimming and J lost 0 bases, with 11 bases between them. CDR3 bases: TGTGCCGGGCAGGGAAACTCCTACGAGCAGTACTTC. Amino acids: CAGQGNSYEQYF.

The rearrangement links TRBV7-6 to TRBJ2-3; tentative D call: TRBD1 (7 bases). CDR3 length: 15 amino acids. Between the trimmed V and J ends, which lost 3 bases and 3 bases, there was a span of 13 bases. Germline lookup yields CDR1 SGHVS and CDR2 FNYEAQ. The CDR3 is CASSLEGAWTDTQYF. The CDR3 bases are TGTGCCAGCAGCTTGGAGGGGGCCTGGACAGATACGCAGTATTTT.

The chain joins TRBV28 to TRBJ2-7, with D possibly matching TRBD2 (5 bases). Per the germline V gene, CDR1 is MDHEN and CDR2 is SYDVKM. This CDR3 comprises 15 residues. Trimming pared 7 bases from V and 0 bases from J, leaving 16 bases between. The CDR3 here is CASTLVSGSSYEQYF. The CDR3 DNA sequence: TGTGCCAGCACCCTAGTCAGTGGGAGCTCCTACGAGCAGTACTTC. The full variable domain, rest sourced from reference TRBV28 and TRBJ2-7, is DVKVTQSSRYLVKRTGEKVFLECVQDMDHENMFWYRQDPGLGLRLIYFSYDVKMKEKGDIPEGYSVSREKKERFSLILESASTNQTSMYLCASTLVSGSSYEQYFGPGTRLTVT.

The CDR3 region is CASSIAGAGGTEAFF. DNA for the CDR3: TGTGCCAGTAGTATTGCAGGGGCCGGCGGGACTGAAGCTTTCTTT. The chain links TRBV19 to TRBJ1-1; D possibly corresponds to TRBD1 (6 bases). CDR1 LNHDA and CDR2 SQIVND come from the germline V gene (reference sequence). This CDR3 has 15 amino acids. V was pared by 3 bases and J by 5 bases, with 16 bases between.

The J gene is TRBJ1-1, the V gene TRBV28; D is perhaps TRBD1 (5 bases). V lost 8 bases and J lost 4, with 8 bases in between. Germline CDR1 and CDR2: MDHEN and SYDVKM. The CDR3 covers 11 residues. The CDR3 nucleotides read TGTGCCAGCGTGGGGGGCACTGAAGCTTTCTTT. Protein: CASVGGTEAFF.

This chain joins TRBV9 and TRBJ1-5, with D perhaps TRBD1 (6 bases). The CDR3 is 13 amino acids. CDR1 SGDLS and CDR2 YYNGEE come from the germline V gene. Trimming took 3 bases from V and 5 from J, leaving 9 bases between them. The DNA for the CDR3 is TGTGCCAGCAGCGGGGACATCCATCAGCCCCAGCATTTT. Protein sequence: CASSGDIHQPQHF. The entire variable domain, with the rest obtained from reference TRBV9 and TRBJ1-5, is as follows: DSGVTQTPKHLITATGQRVTLRCSPRSGDLSVYWYQQSLDQGLQFLIQYYNGEERAKGNILERFSAQQFPDLHSELNLSSLELGDSALYFCASSGDIHQPQHFGDGTRLSIL.

This chain connects TRBV4-2 to TRBJ2-7, with 16 bases that match TRBD2. This CDR3 region has 23 residues. With V trimmed by 4 bases and J by 0 bases, 21 bases remained unmatched. From germline, CDR1 is LGHNA and CDR2 YNFKEQ. In nucleotides, the CDR3 is TGTGCCAGCAGCCGCAACGACAGGGGAGGGCCGGGACTAGCGGGAGGGGGCTCCTACGAGCAGTACTTC. Translation: CASSRNDRGGPGLAGGGSYEQYF.

The chain carries TRBV7-8 and TRBJ1-3; D is undetermined. Germline V gene sequence: CDR1 SGHVS, CDR2 FQNEAQ. This CDR3 is built from 14 residues. The V and J ends lost 2 bases and 3 bases respectively, with 8 bases between them. The CDR3 spells CASSLSGIGNTIYF. The CDR3 bases are TGTGCCAGCAGCTTATCCGGGATTGGAAACACCATATATTTT.

The J gene is TRBJ2-2, the V gene TRBV6-1, with 9 nucleotides matching TRBD2. Trimming removed 0 bases from V and 7 bases from J; junction bases left unmatched: 9. This CDR3 is built from 17 residues. CDR1 and CDR2 (germline): MNHNS, SASEGT. The CDR3 sequence: CASSEALWREGIGELFF. CDR3 coding DNA: TGTGCCAGCAGTGAAGCGCTGTGGCGGGAGGGAATCGGGGAGCTGTTTTTT.

CDR3 loop: CASIPNPGIYEQYF. Written as DNA, the CDR3 is TGCGCCAGCATCCCCAACCCCGGGATTTACGAGCAGTACTTC. The chain employs TRBV23-1 and TRBJ2-7; possibly TRBD2 for D (5 bases). Being an ORF, TRBV23-1 has a function that is uncertain. The ends were cut back, 7 bases at V and 4 bases at J, with 17 bases in the middle. The CDR3 consists of 14 residues.

The chain is built from TRBV16 and TRBJ1-2; D gene uncertain. The CDR3 loop spans 13 amino acids. Trimming pared 6 bases from V and 3 bases from J, leaving 11 bases between. Germline V lookup: CDR1 KGHSY, CDR2 FQNENV. The CDR3 DNA sequence: TGTGCCAGCAGTCAAGGTGCGGACTATGGCTACACCTTC. Translating it yields CASSQGADYGYTF.

This chain connects TRBV9 to TRBJ2-1; D perhaps matches TRBD2 (5 bases). The V end was cut by 3 bases, the J end by 0 bases, with 7 bases between. This CDR3 spans 14 amino acids. The germline V gene has CDR1 SGDLS and CDR2 YYNGEE. The CDR3 reads CASSDGISYNEQFF. CDR3 nucleotides: TGTGCCAGCAGCGACGGGATCTCCTACAATGAGCAGTTCTTC.

The chain has TRBV30 and TRBJ2-3; 10 bases are shared with TRBD2. The germline V gene encodes CDR1 GTSNPN and CDR2 SVGIG (reference sequence). The J segment lost 3 bases and the V segment lost 8 bases, leaving 5 bases of the junction unmatched. The CDR3 runs to 13 residues. CDR3 DNA: TGTGCCCATGGACTAGCGGAAACAGATACGCAGTATTTT. This translates into CAHGLAETDTQYF.

This clone was recorded only once. CDR3 DNA: TGTGCCAGCAGCGCAGGGGAAGCTTTCTTT. It is translated as CASSAGEAFF. The chain uses TRBV9 and TRBJ1-1, with D possibly being TRBD1 (5 bases). Germline V gene sequence: CDR1 SGDLS, CDR2 YYNGEE. The CDR3 is 10 amino acids. V lost 3 bases and J lost 8, with 5 bases in between. The full variable domain, rest sourced from reference TRBV9 and TRBJ1-1, is DSGVTQTPKHLITATGQRVTLRCSPRSGDLSVYWYQQSLDQGLQFLIQYYNGEERAKGNILERFSAQQFPDLHSELNLSSLELGDSALYFCASSAGEAFFGQGTRLTVV.

This chain uses TRBV27 with TRBJ2-1; D perhaps matches TRBD2 (5 bases). CDR1 MNHEY and CDR2 SMNVEV come from the germline V gene (reference sequence). Trimming cost V 0 bases and J 10 bases, with 10 bases left between them. There are 13 residues in the CDR3. CDR3 protein: CASSLSLTREQFF. CDR3 sequence (DNA): TGTGCCAGCAGTTTATCCCTTACTAGGGAGCAGTTCTTC.

The J gene is TRBJ1-2, the V gene TRBV10-3; 9 positions agree with TRBD1. Germline V lookup: CDR1 ENHRY, CDR2 SYGVKD. This CDR3 contains 13 residues. The V segment lost 6 bases and the J segment 6 bases; nucleotides outside the gene matches: 5. CDR3 residues: CAIRGDRVNGYTF. The DNA of the CDR3 is TGTGCCATCAGAGGGGACAGGGTAAATGGCTACACCTTC.